The TCR beta chain under discussion was sequenced for a study of shared clonotypes between healthy human individuals. The assay ran at deep level. Template for every sorted-subset replicate PCR totaled approximately 0.2 ug DNA, approximately 30,000 T cell genomes. The data were produced by immunoSEQ multiplex PCR, yet TCRdb's version contains in-frame clones alone and is incomplete. The data contain under 2.5 million clones, 92% of them singletons. Study-wide results and limits: Only blood samples were collected, and tissue repertoires likely differ.

Regarding this clone: Its antigen remains unidentified.

V trimming: 3 bases; J trimming: 6 bases; junction bases outside the gene matches: 7. CDR3 length equals 14 residues. Germline V gives CDR1 MNHEY, CDR2 SMNVEV (reference sequence). Specimen: naive CD4+ T cells from PBMCs. The sample's subset: CD45RA+ positively selected. The chain joins TRBV27 to TRBJ2-7, with 8 bases matching TRBD1. The TCR was taken from a man younger than 35 in good health. Some clones in this sample may be carry-over from other donors' samples. CDR3 in DNA: TGTGCCAGCAGTTTCCTTGGACAGGGTCTCGAGCAGTACTTC. It translates to CASSFLGQGLEQYF.